Listed below are T cell receptor beta chains from one sample, sequenced in a study of siplizumab effects on memory and regulatory T cells. Repertoires were generated with immunoSEQ multiplex PCR, while TCRdb's copy carries only in-frame clones and drops some. The profile shows under 130,000 clones, about 93% of them singletons. The sequenced sample was CD4+ T cells sorted from blood. All receptors derive from a human donor in good health. The CDR3 runs from the conserved cysteine through the conserved F or W. The D gene is left open where the match is weak. A clone size is listed for some rows: how often the clone was seen (once, few, many), or a class if it is expanded.

D	size	V	J	DNA	CDR3
.	.	TRBV6-5	TRBJ2-7	TGTGCCAGCAGGGCGGTGGGGACCTACGAGCAGTACTTC	CASRAVGTYEQYF
.	.	TRBV20-1	TRBJ2-5	TGCAGTGCTAAATACCGGGAGACCCAGTACTTC	CSAKYRETQYF
.	.	TRBV6-1	TRBJ1-1	TGTGCCAGCATACAGGGTATTAACGCTGAAGCTTTCTTT	CASIQGINAEAFF
.	.	TRBV9	TRBJ1-1	TGTGCCAGCAGCGTAGAACTGATGAACACTGAAGCTTTCTTT	CASSVELMNTEAFF
TRBD2	.	TRBV7-9	TRBJ2-1	TGTGCCAGCAGCTCCGGGACTATTTACAATGAGCAGTTCTTC	CASSSGTIYNEQFF
.	.	TRBV9	TRBJ2-7	TGTGCCAGCAGCGTCGACATTCACCAGCCCGAGCAGTACTTC	CASSVDIHQPEQYF
.	.	TRBV30	TRBJ1-1	TGTGCCTGGAGTGTAAAGTGGGAGGGGGGTGAAGCTTTCTTT	CAWSVKWEGGEAFF
.	.	TRBV9	TRBJ1-1	TGTGCCAGCAGTGTGACCCCGGGAAACACTGAAGCTTTCTTT	CASSVTPGNTEAFF
TRBD2	.	TRBV5-6	TRBJ2-5	TGTGCCAGCAGCTTGGGAGCGGGGCAAGAGACCCAGTACTTC	CASSLGAGQETQYF
.	.	TRBV5-1	TRBJ2-7	TGCGCCAGCAGCGTCGGGACGGTGACCTACGAGCAGTACTTC	CASSVGTVTYEQYF
TRBD1	.	TRBV4-1	TRBJ2-7	TGCGCCAGCAGCCAAGTAGGGGGCCCCAGGGGCGCGGACGAGCAGTACTTC	CASSQVGGPRGADEQYF
.	.	TRBV5-6	TRBJ2-1	TGTGCCAGCAGCCGGGCGCTAATTAGGGACAATGAGCAGTTCTTC	CASSRALIRDNEQFF
.	.	TRBV27	TRBJ1-1	TGTGCCAGCAGGCCGGCGGTGTTCACTGAAGCTTTCTTT	CASRPAVFTEAFF
TRBD1	.	TRBV5-1	TRBJ1-1	TGCGCCAGCAGCTCGGGACAGGGGGCTAATGAAGCTTTCTTT	CASSSGQGANEAFF
.	.	TRBV7-9	TRBJ2-3	TGTGCCAGCAGCGGGGGCACAGATACGCAGTATTTT	CASSGGTDTQYF
.	.	TRBV6-1	TRBJ1-1	TGTGCCAGCAGTCCCCTGGGCGGCACTGAAGCTTTCTTT	CASSPLGGTEAFF
.	once	TRBV4-1	TRBJ2-1	TGCGCCAGCAGCCAAGGGGGGCGGGGGCGGCGGTACAATGAGCAGTTCTTC	CASSQGGRGRRYNEQFF
TRBD2	.	TRBV7-3	TRBJ2-1	TGTGCCAGCAGCTCCGGGACTAGCGGGAGCCCGATCTTC	CASSSGTSGSPIF
TRBD1	.	TRBV2	TRBJ1-1	TGTGCCAGCTCAGGGGTCGTAGGGACAGGGGCTCGTGAAGCTTTCTTT	CASSGVVGTGAREAFF
TRBD2	.	TRBV15	TRBJ2-7	TGTGCCACCAGCAGATTAACTAGCGGGAGCGACGAGCAGTACTTC	CATSRLTSGSDEQYF
.	.	TRBV7-9	TRBJ1-2	TGTGCCGGCCGGGGGCAGGAATATGGCTACACCTTC	CAGRGQEYGYTF
.	.	TRBV13	TRBJ2-5	TGTGCCAGCAGCTTAGGCCTCGAGACCCAGTACTTC	CASSLGLETQYF
TRBD2	once	TRBV5-1	TRBJ2-3	TGCGCCAGCAGCCAGCTAGCGGGGTACACAGATACGCAGTATTTT	CASSQLAGYTDTQYF
.	.	TRBV11-3	TRBJ1-1	TGTGCCAGCAGCTTAGGGTGGAACACTGAAGCTTTCTTT	CASSLGWNTEAFF
.	.	TRBV18	TRBJ2-7	TGTGCCAGCTCACCGGCCAGAAACTACGAGCAGTACTTC	CASSPARNYEQYF
.	.	TRBV5-1	TRBJ1-5	TGCGCCAGCAGCCTCAGGGACGGCCAGCCCCAGCATTTT	CASSLRDGQPQHF